Below, 32 T cell receptor beta chains from the same sample are listed, as sequenced in a study of PD-L1 blockade in urothelial cancer. TCRdb's table, derived via immunoSEQ multiplex PCR, lists solely in-frame clones and lacks some. The sample lists 55,000 to 70,000 clones; 82% were seen once. The specimen was PBMCs, collected around atezolizumab (anti-PD-L1) treatment. The receptors stem from a man in his 70s with urothelial cancer.

The chain joins TRBV5-1 to TRBJ1-2, with D tentatively TRBD1 (6 bases). CDR1 and CDR2 (germline): SGHRS, YFSETQ. The CDR3 length is 12 residues. V was shortened by 0 bases and J by 6 bases, with 6 bases between the two germline ends. The CDR3 DNA is TGCGCCAGCAGCTTGGACAGGGATGGCTACACCTTC. Protein: CASSLDRDGYTF.

The chain employs TRBV28 and TRBJ2-1; 13 bases fit TRBD2. Germline CDR1 is MDHEN and CDR2 is SYDVKM. The CDR3 runs to 15 residues. J was trimmed by 9 bases and V by 7 bases; bases with no gene match: 9. The CDR3 DNA sequence: TGTGCCAGCAACACCGGGACTAGCGGGATTGGTGAGCAGTTCTTC. Its translation: CASNTGTSGIGEQFF. Based on the CDR3 plus reference TRBV28 and TRBJ2-1, the full variable domain is DVKVTQSSRYLVKRTGEKVFLECVQDMDHENMFWYRQDPGLGLRLIYFSYDVKMKEKGDIPEGYSVSREKKERFSLILESASTNQTSMYLCASNTGTSGIGEQFFGPGTRLTVL.

This clone was seen only a few times. The chain carries TRBV19 and TRBJ2-1; the D gene is possibly TRBD2 (5 bases). Trimming cost V 2 bases and J 0 bases, with 8 bases left between them. Germline V gene sequence: CDR1 LNHDA, CDR2 SQIVND (reference sequence). The CDR3 has 15 amino acids. This CDR3 is CASSISGSSYNEQFF. The DNA of the CDR3 is TGTGCCAGTAGTATATCGGGGAGCTCCTACAATGAGCAGTTCTTC.

This clone was counted a single time. V is TRBV4-1 and J is TRBJ1-1, with a tentative D call TRBD1 (5 bases). This CDR3 has 17 residues. Germline V CDR1 and CDR2: MGHRA, YSYEKL. Here the CDR3 reads CAIYTGLDWRGNTEAFF. CDR3 in DNA: TGCGCTATATATACCGGCCTCGATTGGAGGGGGAACACTGAAGCTTTCTTT.

This clone was counted only a few times. The chain uses TRBV7-2 and TRBJ2-1; D gene unclear. V was cut by 5 bases and J by 2 bases, with 13 bases left in between. The CDR3 extends over 15 amino acids. Germline loops: CDR1 SGHTA, CDR2 FQGNSA. The chain's CDR3 is CASSMSTGPYNEQFF. For the CDR3, the DNA is TGTGCCAGCAGCATGAGTACGGGTCCCTACAATGAGCAGTTCTTC.

J is TRBJ2-2 and V is TRBV7-9, with 11 positions matching TRBD2. Germline V gene lookup returns CDR1 SEHNR and CDR2 FQNEAQ (reference sequence). V dropped 3 bases and J dropped 4; count of bases not matched to a gene: 10. The CDR3 runs 18 residues. As DNA, the CDR3 is TGTGCCAGCAGCTTTCCCATAGCGGGAGGGCGGGGCACCGGGGAGCTGTTTTTT. Encoded protein: CASSFPIAGGRGTGELFF. Full variable domain (missing parts from reference TRBV7-9 and TRBJ2-2): DTGVSQNPRHKITKRGQNVTFRCDPISEHNRLYWYRQTLGQGPEFLTYFQNEAQLEKSRLLSDRFSAERPKGSFSTLEIQRTEQGDSAMYLCASSFPIAGGRGTGELFFGEGSRLTVL.

The chain joins TRBV5-4 to TRBJ2-7, with TRBD2 matching over 9 bases. This CDR3 is built from 15 residues. Germline V gene data show CDR1 as SGHNT and CDR2 as YYREEE (reference sequence). V shed 2 bases, J shed 3 bases, and the junction held 6 bases outside the gene matches. CDR3 nucleotides: TGTGCCAGCAGCTTCTCGACTAGCGGATACTACGAGCAGTACTTC. It specifies CASSFSTSGYYEQYF. Complete variable domain (other parts from reference TRBV5-4 and TRBJ2-7): ETGVTQSPTHLIKTRGQQVTLRCSSQSGHNTVSWYQQALGQGPQFIFQYYREEENGRGNFPPRFSGLQFPNYSSELNVNALELDDSALYLCASSFSTSGYYEQYFGPGTRLTVT.

This chain links TRBV30 with TRBJ2-4, with 8 bases identical to TRBD1. With V trimmed by 5 bases and J by 6 bases, 6 bases remained unmatched. This CDR3 is built from 13 residues. Germline loops: CDR1 GTSNPN, CDR2 SVGIG (reference sequence). The CDR3 DNA reads TGTGCCTGGGGGGGACAGGCGGGAAACATTCAGTACTTC. The encoded protein is CAWGGQAGNIQYF.

V usage is TRBV18 and J usage is TRBJ2-1; TRBD2 matches 8 bases. The CDR3 extends over 16 amino acids. V was pared by 10 bases and J by 8 bases, with 19 bases of the junction left unmatched. Germline CDR1 reads KGHSH; CDR2 reads LQKENI. The CDR3 nucleotides read TGTGCCACCACCCCCCCCTCGGGAGGGGGTATGGATGAGCAGTTCTTC. As protein: CATTPPSGGGMDEQFF.

The V gene is TRBV5-8, the J gene TRBJ2-7, with D tentatively TRBD1 (5 bases). The germline V gene has CDR1 SGHTS and CDR2 YDEGEE. Trimming removed 2 bases at V and 5 bases at J, with 11 bases between. The CDR3 length is 13 residues. This CDR3 reads CASSLSGFDEQYF. CDR3 DNA: TGTGCCAGCAGCTTATCAGGGTTCGACGAGCAGTACTTC.

The chain links TRBV7-2 to TRBJ2-3; 10 bases fit TRBD2. Germline V gene lookup returns CDR1 SGHTA and CDR2 FQGNSA. The CDR3 has 13 amino acids. V was pared by 9 bases and J by 2 bases, with 2 bases of the junction left unmatched. The CDR3 loop reads CASGLADTDTQYF. The CDR3, as DNA: TGTGCCAGTGGACTAGCGGACACAGATACGCAGTATTTT.

This clone has only a few counts. The V gene is TRBV27, the J gene TRBJ1-5; no definite D call. The length of the CDR3 is 16 residues. Germline V gene data show CDR1 as MNHEY and CDR2 as SMNVEV (reference sequence). V lost 5 bases and J lost 4, with 18 bases in between. The chain's CDR3 is CASSPLWSDSNQPQHF. The CDR3, as DNA: TGTGCCAGCAGTCCACTCTGGTCGGACTCTAATCAGCCCCAGCATTTT.

The genes are TRBV19 and TRBJ2-2; 9 nucleotides line up with TRBD2. CDR1 and CDR2 from the germline V gene are LNHDA and SQIVND (reference sequence). This CDR3 is 15 amino acids long. The J segment lost 2 bases and the V segment lost 6 bases, leaving 4 bases of the junction unmatched. CDR3 protein: CASSRLAENTGELFF. For the CDR3, the DNA is TGTGCCAGTAGCAGACTAGCGGAAAACACCGGGGAGCTGTTTTTT.

The gene calls are TRBV30 and TRBJ1-4; 7 nucleotides line up with TRBD1. Germline loops: CDR1 GTSNPN, CDR2 SVGIG (reference sequence). The CDR3 extends over 15 amino acids. V lost 5 bases, J lost 2 bases, and 8 bases stayed unmatched. Written as DNA, the CDR3 is TGTGCCTGGCAGGGGGGCGTCACCACTAATGAAAAACTGTTTTTT. Residues: CAWQGGVTTNEKLFF.

V usage is TRBV29-1 and J usage is TRBJ2-4; TRBD2 matches at 15 bases. The J segment lost 5 bases and the V segment lost 7 bases, leaving 3 bases of the junction unmatched. Germline V lookup: CDR1 SQVTM, CDR2 ANQGSEA. CDR3 length: 14 residues. The CDR3 DNA follows: TGCAGCGGGTGGACTAGCGGGAGGGAAAACATTCAGTACTTC. This translates into CSGWTSGRENIQYF. Drawing the rest from reference TRBV29-1 and TRBJ2-4, the complete variable domain is SAVISQKPSRDICQRGTSLTIQCQVDSQVTMMFWYRQQPGQSLTLIATANQGSEATYESGFVIDKFPISRPNLTFSTLTVSNMSPEDSSIYLCSGWTSGRENIQYFGAGTRLSVL.

This clone was seen a handful of times. V is TRBV30 and J is TRBJ1-1; the match to TRBD1 covers 8 bases. Germline values: CDR1 GTSNPN, CDR2 SVGIG (reference sequence). V dropped 2 bases and J dropped 1; count of bases not matched to a gene: 3. CDR3 length equals 14 residues. CDR3 nucleotide sequence: TGTGCCTGGAGTCCCGGGACAGGGAACACTGAAGCTTTCTTT. It yields the protein CAWSPGTGNTEAFF.

The chain uses TRBV19 and TRBJ1-1, with a tentative D call TRBD1 (5 bases). Trimming left V 6 bases short and J 4 bases short, with 18 bases between. The CDR3 spans 15 residues. CDR1 and CDR2 from the germline V gene are LNHDA and SQIVND (reference sequence). CDR3 sequence reads: CASSRSLGRGTEAFF. The CDR3 nucleotides are TGTGCCAGTAGCCGGTCCTTGGGGCGAGGCACTGAAGCTTTCTTT. Full variable domain (rest looked up from reference TRBV19 and TRBJ1-1): DGGITQSPKYLFRKEGQNVTLSCEQNLNHDAMYWYRQDPGQGLRLIYYSQIVNDFQKGDIAEGYSVSREKKESFPLTVTSAQKNPTAFYLCASSRSLGRGTEAFFGQGTRLTVV.

The gene calls are TRBV6-5 and TRBJ2-7, with 8 bases matching TRBD1. The CDR3 is 12 amino acids. V trimming: 6 bases; J trimming: 6 bases; junction bases outside the gene matches: 4. The V gene's germline CDR1 is MNHEY and CDR2 SVGAGI. The CDR3 region has the DNA TGTGCCAGCAGGGACAGGGTGGGCGAGCAGTACTTC. This sequence encodes CASRDRVGEQYF.

The gene calls are TRBV7-8 and TRBJ2-2; D remains ambiguous. Germline V gene lookup returns CDR1 SGHVS and CDR2 FQNEAQ. The CDR3 is 14 amino acids. V lost 5 bases and J lost 3, with 10 bases in between. This CDR3 reads CASSALRDTGELFF. The CDR3 coding sequence is TGTGCCAGCAGCGCCCTCCGGGACACCGGGGAGCTGTTTTTT.

The chain is built from TRBV6-5 and TRBJ1-5, with TRBD1 matching 8 bases. Germline V gives CDR1 MNHEY, CDR2 SVGAGI. The trim removed 8 bases at V and 1 base at J, leaving 4 bases unmatched. The CDR3 runs 14 residues. Written as DNA, the CDR3 is TGTGCCAGCTGTCGGACAGGGAGCAATCAGCCCCAGCATTTT. This sequence encodes CASCRTGSNQPQHF.

This chain uses TRBV19 with TRBJ2-3; a possible D gene is TRBD1 (7 bases). Trimming stripped 11 bases from V and 3 bases from J, with 21 bases between. The germline gives CDR1 LNHDA, CDR2 SQIVND (reference sequence). This CDR3 comprises 15 residues. The CDR3 DNA sequence: TGTGCCGCAGGAGGGGGCCCTGGCCGGACAGATACGCAGTATTTT. Translation gives CAAGGGPGRTDTQYF.

This clone has a handful of counts. The chain has TRBV4-2 and TRBJ1-1; 8 bases map to TRBD1. Losses at the gene ends were 4 bases for V and 4 bases for J; bases not matched to a gene: 5. The CDR3 contains 14 residues. Germline loops: CDR1 LGHNA, CDR2 YNFKEQ. CDR3 in DNA: TGTGCCAGCAGCCTCACCAGGGGGCTCACTGAAGCTTTCTTT. It yields the protein CASSLTRGLTEAFF.

This clone was counted a few times. The J gene is TRBJ2-5, the V gene TRBV19; 7 bases are shared with TRBD2. The CDR3 consists of 15 residues. The trim removed 8 bases at V and 7 bases at J, leaving 16 bases unmatched. CDR1 is LNHDA, CDR2 SQIVND, per germline (reference sequence). The CDR3 DNA sequence: TGTGCCAGTTCTTGGAAGCGGGGTTTAAACGGGACCCAGTACTTC. Its translation: CASSWKRGLNGTQYF.

This clone was detected many times. The V gene is TRBV20-1, the J gene TRBJ1-1; TRBD1 is a possible D gene (5 bases). Germline V CDR1 and CDR2: DFQATT, SNEGSKA (reference sequence). This CDR3 region has 11 residues. Trimming removed 8 bases at V and 7 bases at J, with 14 bases between. The CDR3 spells CSPQGAYEAFF. The CDR3 DNA reads as TGCAGTCCGCAGGGTGCATATGAAGCTTTCTTT.

In DNA, the CDR3 is TGCGCCAGCAGCTTGGTAGGGCAGGGGGATGAGACCCAGTACTTC. Protein sequence: CASSLVGQGDETQYF. The chain combines TRBV5-1 with TRBJ2-5; 7 bases line up with TRBD1. CDR3 length equals 15 residues. Germline trimming cut 0 bases from V and 5 bases from J; bases unmatched to any gene: 7. Germline assignment: CDR1 SGHRS and CDR2 YFSETQ.

The gene calls are TRBV27 and TRBJ2-5; a possible D gene is TRBD1 (5 bases). V lost 5 bases, J lost 8 bases, and 15 bases lay in between. This CDR3 spans 13 amino acids. CDR1 and CDR2 (germline): MNHEY, SMNVEV (reference sequence). The chain's CDR3 is CASSRTGTGTQYF. CDR3 sequence (DNA): TGTGCCAGCAGTAGGACGGGTACAGGAACCCAGTACTTC.

The chain has TRBV6-6 and TRBJ1-5; D gene uncertain. There are 14 residues in the CDR3. V was trimmed by 0 bases and J by 2 bases, leaving 5 bases between them. The germline V gene encodes CDR1 MNHNY and CDR2 SVGAGI (reference sequence). In DNA form, the CDR3 reads TGTGCCAGCAGTTACTCCCCCGGCAATCAGCCCCAGCATTTT. It is translated as CASSYSPGNQPQHF.

V is TRBV29-1 and J is TRBJ2-3; D perhaps matches TRBD2 (5 bases). The CDR3 extends over 16 amino acids. V lost 5 bases, J lost 1 base, and 19 bases lay in between. Germline V CDR1 and CDR2: SQVTM, ANQGSEA. The CDR3 protein is CSVRGSGGRRTDTQYF. The CDR3 DNA follows: TGCAGCGTTCGTGGGAGTGGTGGACGACGCACAGATACGCAGTATTTT.

The chain carries TRBV21-1 and TRBJ1-2; the table's D call TRBD1 went unverified against the DNA. TRBV21-1 is a listed pseudogene. The CDR3 runs to 15 residues. CDR3 nucleotides: TGTGCCAGCAGCATACCGGACAGAACTAACTATGGCTACACCTTC. As protein: CASSIPDRTNYGYTF.

The rearrangement links TRBV15 to TRBJ2-7; 9 bases match TRBD2. The V segment lost 3 bases and the J segment 2 bases; nucleotides outside the gene matches: 2. Germline CDR1 reads LNHNV; CDR2 reads YYDKDF (reference sequence). The CDR3 runs 14 residues. The CDR3 here is CATSRTSGTYEQYF. The CDR3 DNA follows: TGTGCCACCAGCAGGACTAGCGGAACCTACGAGCAGTACTTC.

The chain recombines TRBV27 with TRBJ2-7; possible D gene TRBD2, 5 bases. The CDR3 spans 11 residues. Germline CDR1 is MNHEY and CDR2 is SMNVEV (reference sequence). Between the trimmed V and J ends, which lost 10 bases and 2 bases, there was a span of 9 bases. The CDR3 bases are TGTGCCACCCGAGCGGCCTACGAGCAGTACTTC. It codes for CATRAAYEQYF.

The chain recombines TRBV30 with TRBJ2-5, with 8 bases fitting TRBD1. After removal of 3 bases from V and 5 bases from J, the junction contained 8 bases not matched to a gene. The CDR3 consists of 14 residues. CDR1 is GTSNPN and CDR2 is SVGIG in the germline V gene (reference sequence). In nucleotides, the CDR3 is TGTGCCTGGAGGCGGGCAGGGGGCGGCGAGACCCAGTACTTC. It codes for CAWRRAGGGETQYF.